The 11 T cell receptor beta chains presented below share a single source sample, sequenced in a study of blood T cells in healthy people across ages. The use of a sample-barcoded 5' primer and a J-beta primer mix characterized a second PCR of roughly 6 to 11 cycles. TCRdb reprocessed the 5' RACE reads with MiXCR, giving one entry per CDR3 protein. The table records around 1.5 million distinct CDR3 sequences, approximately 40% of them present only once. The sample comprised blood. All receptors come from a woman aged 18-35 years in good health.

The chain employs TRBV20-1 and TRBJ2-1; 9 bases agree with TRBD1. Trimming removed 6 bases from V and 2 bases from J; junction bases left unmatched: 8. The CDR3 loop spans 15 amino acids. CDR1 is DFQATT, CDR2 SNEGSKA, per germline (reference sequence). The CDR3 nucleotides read TGCAGTGCCCCTCCCGACAGGGGGACCTACAATGAGCAGTTCTTC. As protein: CSAPPDRGTYNEQFF.

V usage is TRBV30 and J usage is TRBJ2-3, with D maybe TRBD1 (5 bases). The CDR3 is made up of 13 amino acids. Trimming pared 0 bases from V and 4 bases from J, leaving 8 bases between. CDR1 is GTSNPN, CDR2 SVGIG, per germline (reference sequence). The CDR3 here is CAWSVTGPDTQYF. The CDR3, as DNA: TGTGCCTGGAGTGTAACAGGCCCAGATACGCAGTATTTT. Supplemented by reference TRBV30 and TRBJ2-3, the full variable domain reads SQTIHQWPATLVQPVGSPLSLECTVEGTSNPNLYWYRQAAGRGLQLLFYSVGIGQISSEVPQNLSASRPQDRQFILSSKKLLLSDSGFYLCAWSVTGPDTQYFGPGTRLTVL.

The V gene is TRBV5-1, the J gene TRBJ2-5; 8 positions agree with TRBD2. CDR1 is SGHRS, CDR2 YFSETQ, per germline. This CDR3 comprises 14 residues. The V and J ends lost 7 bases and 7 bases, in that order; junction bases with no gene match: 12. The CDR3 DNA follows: TGCGCCAGCGGCCTAGCGGGCCTTAGTGGGACCCAGTACTTC. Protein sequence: CASGLAGLSGTQYF.

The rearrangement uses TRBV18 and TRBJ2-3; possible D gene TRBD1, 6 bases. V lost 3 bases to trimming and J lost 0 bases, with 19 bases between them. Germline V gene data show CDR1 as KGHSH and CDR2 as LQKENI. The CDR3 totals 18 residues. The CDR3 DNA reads TGTGCCAGCTCACCGGAGAACACCGGGACAAAGAGCACAGATACGCAGTATTTT. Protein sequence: CASSPENTGTKSTDTQYF.

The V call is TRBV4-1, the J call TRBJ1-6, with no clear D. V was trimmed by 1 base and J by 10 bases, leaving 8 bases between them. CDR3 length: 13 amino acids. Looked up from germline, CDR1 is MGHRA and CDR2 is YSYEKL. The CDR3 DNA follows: TGCGCCAGCAGCCAAGTGCAAGAGTCACCCCTCCACTTT. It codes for CASSQVQESPLHF.

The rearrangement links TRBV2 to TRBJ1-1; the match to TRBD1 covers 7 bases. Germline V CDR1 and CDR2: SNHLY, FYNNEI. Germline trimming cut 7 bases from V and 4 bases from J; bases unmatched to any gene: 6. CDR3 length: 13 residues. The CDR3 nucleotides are TGTGCCAGCATGGGGACAGAAGGCACTGAAGCTTTCTTT. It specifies CASMGTEGTEAFF.

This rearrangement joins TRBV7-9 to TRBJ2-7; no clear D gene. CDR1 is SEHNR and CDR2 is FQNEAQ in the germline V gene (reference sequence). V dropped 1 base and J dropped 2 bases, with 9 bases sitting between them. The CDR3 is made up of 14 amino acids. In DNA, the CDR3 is TGTGCCAGCAGCTTAGAAGTGTTCACCTACGAGCAGTACTTC. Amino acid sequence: CASSLEVFTYEQYF.

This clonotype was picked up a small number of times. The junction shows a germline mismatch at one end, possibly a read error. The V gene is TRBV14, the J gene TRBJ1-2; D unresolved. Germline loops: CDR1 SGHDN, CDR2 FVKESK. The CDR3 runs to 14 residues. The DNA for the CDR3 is TGTGCCAGTAGCCAAGAAACGGAGCTCTATGGCTACACCTTC. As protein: CASSQETELYGYTF.

In nucleotides, the CDR3 is TGCAGCGTGGATGGGGGGGCTATCTCCTACAATGAGCAGTTCTTC. This codes for CSVDGGAISYNEQFF. V is TRBV29-1 and J is TRBJ2-1; D is perhaps TRBD2 (7 bases). There are 15 residues in the CDR3. Germline CDR1 reads SQVTM; CDR2 reads ANQGSEA. V was trimmed by 6 bases and J by 0 bases, leaving 15 bases between them.

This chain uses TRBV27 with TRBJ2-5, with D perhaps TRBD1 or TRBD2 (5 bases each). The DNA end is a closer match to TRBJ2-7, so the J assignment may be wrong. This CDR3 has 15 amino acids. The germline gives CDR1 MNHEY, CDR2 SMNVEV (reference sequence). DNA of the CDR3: TGTGCCAGCAGTGTTACAGGAGTCCCCCGGGGCGAGCAGTACTTC. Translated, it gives CASSVTGVPRGEQYF.

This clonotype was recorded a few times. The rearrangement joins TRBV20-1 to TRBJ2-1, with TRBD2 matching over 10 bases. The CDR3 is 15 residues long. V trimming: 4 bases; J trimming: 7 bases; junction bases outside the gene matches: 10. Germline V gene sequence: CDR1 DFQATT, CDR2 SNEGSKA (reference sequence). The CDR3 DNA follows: TGCAGTGCTATACTAGCGGGACATAATTGGAATGAGCAGTTCTTC. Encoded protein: CSAILAGHNWNEQFF.